This TCR beta chain appears in the sequencing data of a study of molecular identifiers for immune sequencing clone quantification. Study in general: Four portions were sequenced after RNA from approximately 22,000 or 94,000 naive CD8 cells was split five ways in replicates. Findings of the study overall: Effector cells had over 98% of their molecules in clones above 20 RNA copies, while naive cells had under 1%.

This clonotype has at least ten counts. Antigen: not known. In TCRdb, the PCR reads were re-called with MiXCR into one record per CDR3 protein. Among roughly 90,000 distinct CDR3 sequences listed, roughly 25% were seen once. The CDR3 sequence is 15 residues long. The V gene's germline CDR1 is LNHDA and CDR2 SQIVND (reference sequence). V was pared by 6 bases and J by 5 bases, with 19 bases between. The TCR sequence derives from a human donor in good health. Some libraries in this study had Jurkat cell RNA spiked in. What was sequenced was naive CD8+ T cells from blood, with Jurkat cell RNA spiked in. The subset: FACS-sorted CD8+CD4-CCR7+CD45RA+ naive T cells. This rearrangement joins TRBV19 to TRBJ1-1; no clear D gene. The CDR3 DNA reads as TGTGCCAGTAGCCCCGTCTCCACTGCGTGGACTGAAGCTTTCTTT. It is translated as CASSPVSTAWTEAFF.